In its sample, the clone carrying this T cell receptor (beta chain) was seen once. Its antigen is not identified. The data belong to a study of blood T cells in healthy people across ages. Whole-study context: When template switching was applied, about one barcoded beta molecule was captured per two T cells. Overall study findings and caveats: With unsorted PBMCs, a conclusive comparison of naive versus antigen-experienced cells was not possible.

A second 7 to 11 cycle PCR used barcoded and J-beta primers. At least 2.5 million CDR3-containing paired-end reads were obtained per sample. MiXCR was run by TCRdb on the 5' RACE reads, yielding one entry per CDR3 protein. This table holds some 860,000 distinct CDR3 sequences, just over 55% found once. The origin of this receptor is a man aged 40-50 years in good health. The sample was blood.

CDR3 coding DNA: TGTGCCAGCAGTGGGGGGTTGGCTCTGTTCTTC. Its protein is CASSGGLALFF. This rearrangement joins TRBV6-1 to TRBJ2-1; D might be TRBD1 or TRBD2, each matching 5 bases. Germline CDR1 reads MNHNS; CDR2 reads SASEGT. V was clipped by 4 bases and J by 15 bases, with 13 bases between them. The CDR3 covers 11 residues.